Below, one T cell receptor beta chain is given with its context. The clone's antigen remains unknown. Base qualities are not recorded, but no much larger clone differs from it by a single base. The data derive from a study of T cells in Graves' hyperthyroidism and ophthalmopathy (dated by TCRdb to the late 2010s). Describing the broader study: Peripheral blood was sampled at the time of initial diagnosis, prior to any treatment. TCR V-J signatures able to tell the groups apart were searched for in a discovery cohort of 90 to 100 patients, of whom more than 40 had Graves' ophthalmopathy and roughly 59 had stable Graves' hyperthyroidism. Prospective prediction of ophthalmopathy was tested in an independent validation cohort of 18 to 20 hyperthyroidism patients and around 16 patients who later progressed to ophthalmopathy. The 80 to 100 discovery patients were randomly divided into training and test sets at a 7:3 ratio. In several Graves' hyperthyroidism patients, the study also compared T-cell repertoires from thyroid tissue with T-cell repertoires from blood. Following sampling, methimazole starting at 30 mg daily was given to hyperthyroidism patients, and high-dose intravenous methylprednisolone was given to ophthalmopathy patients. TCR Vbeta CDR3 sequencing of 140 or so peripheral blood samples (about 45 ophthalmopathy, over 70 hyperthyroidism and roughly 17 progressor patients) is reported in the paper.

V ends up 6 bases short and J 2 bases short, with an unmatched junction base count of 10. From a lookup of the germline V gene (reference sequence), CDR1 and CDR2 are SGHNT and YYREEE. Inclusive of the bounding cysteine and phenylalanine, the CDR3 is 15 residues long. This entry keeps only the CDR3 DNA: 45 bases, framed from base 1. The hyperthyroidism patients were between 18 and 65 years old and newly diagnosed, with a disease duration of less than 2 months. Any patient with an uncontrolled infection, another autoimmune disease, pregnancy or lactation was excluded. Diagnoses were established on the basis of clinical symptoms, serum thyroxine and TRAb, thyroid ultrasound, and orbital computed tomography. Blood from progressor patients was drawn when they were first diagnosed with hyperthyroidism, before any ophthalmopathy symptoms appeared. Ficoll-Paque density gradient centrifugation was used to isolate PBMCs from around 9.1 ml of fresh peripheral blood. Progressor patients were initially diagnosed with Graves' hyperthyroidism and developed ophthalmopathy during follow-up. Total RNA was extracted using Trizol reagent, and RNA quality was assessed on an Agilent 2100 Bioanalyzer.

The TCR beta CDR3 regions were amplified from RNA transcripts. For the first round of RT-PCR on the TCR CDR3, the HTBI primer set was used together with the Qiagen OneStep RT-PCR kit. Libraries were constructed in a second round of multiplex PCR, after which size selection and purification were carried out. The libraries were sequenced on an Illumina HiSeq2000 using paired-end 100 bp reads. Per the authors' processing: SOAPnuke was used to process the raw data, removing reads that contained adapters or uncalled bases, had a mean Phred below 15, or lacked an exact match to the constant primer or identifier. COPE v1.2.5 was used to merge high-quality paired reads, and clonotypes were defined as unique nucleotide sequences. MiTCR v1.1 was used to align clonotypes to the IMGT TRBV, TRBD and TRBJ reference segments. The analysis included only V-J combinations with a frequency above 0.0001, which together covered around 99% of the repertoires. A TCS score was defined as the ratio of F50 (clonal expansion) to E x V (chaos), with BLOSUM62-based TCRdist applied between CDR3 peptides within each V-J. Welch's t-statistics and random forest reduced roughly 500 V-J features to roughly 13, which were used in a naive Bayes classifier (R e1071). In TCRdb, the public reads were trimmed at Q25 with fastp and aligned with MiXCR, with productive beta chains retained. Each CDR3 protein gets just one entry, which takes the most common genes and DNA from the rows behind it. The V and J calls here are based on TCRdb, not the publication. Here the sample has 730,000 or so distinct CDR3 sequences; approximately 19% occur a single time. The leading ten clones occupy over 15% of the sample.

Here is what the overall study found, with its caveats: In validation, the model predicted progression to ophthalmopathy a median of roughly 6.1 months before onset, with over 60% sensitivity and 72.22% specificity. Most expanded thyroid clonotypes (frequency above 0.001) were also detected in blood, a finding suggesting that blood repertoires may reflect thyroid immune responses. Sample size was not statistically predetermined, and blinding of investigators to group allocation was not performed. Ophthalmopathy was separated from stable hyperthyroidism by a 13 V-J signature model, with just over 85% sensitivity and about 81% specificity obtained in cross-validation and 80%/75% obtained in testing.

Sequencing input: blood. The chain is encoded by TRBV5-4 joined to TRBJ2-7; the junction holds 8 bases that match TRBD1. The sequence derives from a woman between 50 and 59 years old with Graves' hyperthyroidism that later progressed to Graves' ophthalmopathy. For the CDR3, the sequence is CASTEPGQAPYEQYF. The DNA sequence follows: TGTGCCAGCACCGAACCGGGACAGGCCCCCTACGAGCAGTACTTC.